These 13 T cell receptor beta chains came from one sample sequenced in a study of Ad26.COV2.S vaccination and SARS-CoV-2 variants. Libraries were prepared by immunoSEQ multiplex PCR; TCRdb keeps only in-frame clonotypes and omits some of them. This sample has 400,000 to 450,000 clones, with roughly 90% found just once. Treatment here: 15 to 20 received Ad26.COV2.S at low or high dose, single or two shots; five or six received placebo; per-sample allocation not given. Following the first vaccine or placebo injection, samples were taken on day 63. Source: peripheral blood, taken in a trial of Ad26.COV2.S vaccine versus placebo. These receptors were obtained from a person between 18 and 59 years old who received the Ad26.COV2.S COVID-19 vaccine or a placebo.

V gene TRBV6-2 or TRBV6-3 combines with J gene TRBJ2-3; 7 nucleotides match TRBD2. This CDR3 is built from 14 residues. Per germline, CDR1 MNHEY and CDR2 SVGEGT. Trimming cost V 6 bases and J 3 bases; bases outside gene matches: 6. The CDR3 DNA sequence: TGTGCCAGCAGCCCGGCGGGAGCTACAGATACGCAGTATTTT. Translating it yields CASSPAGATDTQYF.

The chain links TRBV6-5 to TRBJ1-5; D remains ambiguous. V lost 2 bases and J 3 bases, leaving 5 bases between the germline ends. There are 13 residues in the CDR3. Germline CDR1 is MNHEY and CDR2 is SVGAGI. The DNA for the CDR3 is TGTGCCAGCAGTTACACAGACAATCAGCCCCAGCATTTT. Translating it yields CASSYTDNQPQHF.

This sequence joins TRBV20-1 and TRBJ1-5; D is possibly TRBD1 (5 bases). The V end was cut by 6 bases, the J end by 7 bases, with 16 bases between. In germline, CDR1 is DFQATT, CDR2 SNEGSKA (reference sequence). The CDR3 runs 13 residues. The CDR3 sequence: CSASGRGEQPQHF. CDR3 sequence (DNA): TGCAGTGCGAGTGGGAGGGGAGAGCAGCCCCAGCATTTT.

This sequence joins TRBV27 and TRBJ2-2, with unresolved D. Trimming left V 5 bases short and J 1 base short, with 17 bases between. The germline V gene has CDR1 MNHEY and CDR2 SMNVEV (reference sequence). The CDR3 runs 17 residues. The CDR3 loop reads CASSTLPDGRNTGELFF. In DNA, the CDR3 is TGTGCCAGCAGTACACTACCGGACGGGCGGAACACCGGGGAGCTGTTTTTT.

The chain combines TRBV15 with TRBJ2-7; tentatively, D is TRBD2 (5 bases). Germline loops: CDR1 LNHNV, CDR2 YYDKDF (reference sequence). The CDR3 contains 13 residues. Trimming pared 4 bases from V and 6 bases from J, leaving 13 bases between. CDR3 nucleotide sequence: TGTGCCACCAGCATCCAGTCTGGAGGCGAGCAGTACTTC. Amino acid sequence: CATSIQSGGEQYF.

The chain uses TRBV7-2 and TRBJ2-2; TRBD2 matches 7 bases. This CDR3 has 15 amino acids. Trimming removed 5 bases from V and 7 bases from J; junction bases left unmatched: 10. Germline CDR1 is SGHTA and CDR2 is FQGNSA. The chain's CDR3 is CASSPRLAPHGELFF. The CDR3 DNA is TGTGCCAGCAGCCCCCGACTAGCTCCTCACGGGGAGCTGTTTTTT.

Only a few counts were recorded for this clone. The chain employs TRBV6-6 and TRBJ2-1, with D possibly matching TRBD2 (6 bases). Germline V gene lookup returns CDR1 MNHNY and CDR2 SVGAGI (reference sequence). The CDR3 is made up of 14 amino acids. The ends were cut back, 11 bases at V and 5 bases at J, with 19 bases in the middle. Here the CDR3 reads CAAGSPGPNNEQFF. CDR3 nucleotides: TGTGCCGCGGGAAGCCCGGGACCTAACAATGAGCAGTTCTTC.

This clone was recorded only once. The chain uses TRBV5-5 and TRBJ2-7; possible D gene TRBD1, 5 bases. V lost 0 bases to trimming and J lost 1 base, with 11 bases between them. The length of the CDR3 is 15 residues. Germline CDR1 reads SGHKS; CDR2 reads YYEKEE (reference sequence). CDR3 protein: CASSLAAQGSYEQYF. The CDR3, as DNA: TGTGCCAGCAGCTTGGCGGCCCAGGGTTCCTACGAGCAGTACTTC.

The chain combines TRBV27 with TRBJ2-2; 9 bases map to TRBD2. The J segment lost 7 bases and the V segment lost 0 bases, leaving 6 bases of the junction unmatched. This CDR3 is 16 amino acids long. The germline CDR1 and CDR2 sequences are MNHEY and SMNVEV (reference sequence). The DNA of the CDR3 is TGTGCCAGCAGTTTATCTAGCGGGAGCACCGTCGGGGAGCTGTTTTTT. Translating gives CASSLSSGSTVGELFF.

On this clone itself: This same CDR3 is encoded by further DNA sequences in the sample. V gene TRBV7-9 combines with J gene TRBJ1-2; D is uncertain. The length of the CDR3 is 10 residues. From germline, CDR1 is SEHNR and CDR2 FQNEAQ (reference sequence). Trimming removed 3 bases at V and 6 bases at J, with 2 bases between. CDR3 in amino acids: CASSLNGYTF. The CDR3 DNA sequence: TGTGCCAGCAGCTTGAATGGCTACACCTTC.

The CDR3 nucleotides are TGTGCCAGCAGTCTCCAGGGGAACACTGAAGCTTTCTTT. Its translation is CASSLQGNTEAFF. The chain carries TRBV6-4 and TRBJ1-1, with a possible D match to TRBD1 (5 bases). CDR1 is MRHNA and CDR2 is SNTAGT in the germline V gene. CDR3 length: 13 amino acids. Trimming took 5 bases from V and 1 from J, leaving 8 bases between them.

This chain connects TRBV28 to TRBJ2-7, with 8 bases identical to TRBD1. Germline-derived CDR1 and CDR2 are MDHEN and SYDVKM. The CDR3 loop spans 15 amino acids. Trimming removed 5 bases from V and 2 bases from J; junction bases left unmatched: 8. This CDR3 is CASSDLQGDTYEQYF. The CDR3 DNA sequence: TGTGCCAGCAGTGACCTACAGGGGGACACCTACGAGCAGTACTTC.

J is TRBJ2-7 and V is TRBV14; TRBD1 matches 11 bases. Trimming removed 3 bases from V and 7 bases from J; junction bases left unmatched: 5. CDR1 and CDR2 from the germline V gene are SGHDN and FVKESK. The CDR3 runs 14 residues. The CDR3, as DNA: TGTGCCAGCAGCCACCCGGGACAGGGGGGGGAGCAGTACTTC. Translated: CASSHPGQGGEQYF. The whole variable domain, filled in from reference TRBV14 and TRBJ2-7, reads EAGVTQFPSHSVIEKGQTVTLRCDPISGHDNLYWYRRVMGKEIKFLLHFVKESKQDESGMPNNRFLAERTGGTYSTLKVQPAELEDSGVYFCASSHPGQGGEQYFGPGTRLTVT.